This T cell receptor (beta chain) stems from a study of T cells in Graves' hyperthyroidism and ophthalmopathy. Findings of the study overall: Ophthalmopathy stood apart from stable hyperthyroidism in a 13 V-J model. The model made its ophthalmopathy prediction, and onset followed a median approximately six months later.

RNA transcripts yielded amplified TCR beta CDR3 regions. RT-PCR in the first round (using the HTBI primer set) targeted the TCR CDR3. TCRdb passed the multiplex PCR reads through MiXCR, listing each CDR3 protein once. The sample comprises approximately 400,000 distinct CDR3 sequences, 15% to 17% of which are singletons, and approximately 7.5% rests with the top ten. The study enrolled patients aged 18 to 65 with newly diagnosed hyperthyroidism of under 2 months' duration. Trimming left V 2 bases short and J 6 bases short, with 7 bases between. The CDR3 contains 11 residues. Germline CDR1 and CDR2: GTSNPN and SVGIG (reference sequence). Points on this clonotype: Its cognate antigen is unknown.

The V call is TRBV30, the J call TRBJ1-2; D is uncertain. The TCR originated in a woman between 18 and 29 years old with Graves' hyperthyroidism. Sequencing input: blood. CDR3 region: CAWSPNDGYTF. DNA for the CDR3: TGTGCCTGGAGTCCGAATGATGGCTACACCTTC.